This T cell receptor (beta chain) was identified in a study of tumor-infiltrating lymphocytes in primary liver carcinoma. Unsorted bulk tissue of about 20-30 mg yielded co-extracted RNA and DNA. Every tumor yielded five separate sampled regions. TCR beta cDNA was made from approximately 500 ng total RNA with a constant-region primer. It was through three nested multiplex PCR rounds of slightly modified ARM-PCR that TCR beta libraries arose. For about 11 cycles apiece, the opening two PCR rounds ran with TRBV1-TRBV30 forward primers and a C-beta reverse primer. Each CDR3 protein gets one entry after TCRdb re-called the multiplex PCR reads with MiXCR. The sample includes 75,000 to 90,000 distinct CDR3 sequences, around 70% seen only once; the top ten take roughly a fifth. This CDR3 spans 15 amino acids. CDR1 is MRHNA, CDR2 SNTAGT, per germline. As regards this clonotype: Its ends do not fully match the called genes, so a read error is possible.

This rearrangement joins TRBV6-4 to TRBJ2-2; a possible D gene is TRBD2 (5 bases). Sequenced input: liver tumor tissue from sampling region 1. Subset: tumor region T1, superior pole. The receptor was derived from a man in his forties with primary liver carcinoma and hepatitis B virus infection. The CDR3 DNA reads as TGTGCCAGCAACCCCGGGCTAGCAAATACCGGGGAGCTGCTTTTT. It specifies CASNPGLANTGELLF.